Below are 10 T cell receptor beta chains sequenced from a single sample in a study of shared clonotypes between healthy human individuals. Sequencing used immunoSEQ multiplex PCR; TCRdb keeps in-frame clones, though not all of them. The table includes about half a million clones, around four fifths detected once. Sample: PBMCs. The origin of the receptors is a woman in her thirties or forties in good health. Some clones in this sample may be carry-over from other donors' samples.

In its sample, this clone was seen a few times. The rearrangement links TRBV11-3 to TRBJ2-7, with TRBD1 identical over 8 bases. CDR1 and CDR2 from the germline V gene are SGHNT and YENEEA. The CDR3 sequence is 16 residues long. The V gene end was trimmed by 5 bases and the J gene end by 2 bases; junction bases not matched to a gene: 11. The CDR3 loop reads CASSIRGDRIPYEQYF. Written as DNA, the CDR3 is TGTGCCAGCAGCATCAGGGGGGACAGGATCCCCTACGAGCAGTACTTC.

This clone appeared once. J is TRBJ2-1 and V is TRBV5-6; D may be TRBD2 (7 bases). CDR1 and CDR2 (germline): SGHDT, YYEEEE. V was shortened by 3 bases and J by 10 bases, with 17 bases between the two germline ends. The CDR3 has 14 amino acids. The CDR3 DNA reads TGTGCCAGCAGCTGGGGGCGGGGGCCTAAAGAGCAGTTCTTC. Residues: CASSWGRGPKEQFF. Full variable domain (outside the CDR3, taken from reference TRBV5-6 and TRBJ2-1): DAGVTQSPTHLIKTRGQQVTLRCSPKSGHDTVSWYQQALGQGPQFIFQYYEEEERQRGNFPDRFSGHQFPNYSSELNVNALLLGDSALYLCASSWGRGPKEQFFGPGTRLTVL.

V and J are TRBV18 and TRBJ2-7; 8 bases line up with TRBD1. Germline V gene sequence: CDR1 KGHSH, CDR2 LQKENI. The CDR3 extends over 14 amino acids. V gave up 5 bases and J gave up 7 bases; unmatched junction bases: 10. The CDR3 region has the DNA TGTGCCAGCTCAAGAGGGACAGGAGGAGAAGAGCAGTACTTC. As protein: CASSRGTGGEEQYF.

In regard to this clone: Within the sample, other DNA sequences also encode this same CDR3. This chain connects TRBV2 to TRBJ2-5; D call uncertain. The CDR3 has 10 residues. CDR1 is SNHLY, CDR2 FYNNEI, per germline. V lost 6 bases to trimming and J lost 1 base, with 0 bases between them. This chain's CDR3 is CASSQETQYF. The DNA for the CDR3 is TGTGCCAGCAGCCAAGAGACCCAGTACTTC.

This chain connects TRBV11-3 to TRBJ2-5; TRBD2 matches at 10 bases. The CDR3 contains 16 residues. Germline assignment: CDR1 SGHNT and CDR2 YENEEA. V gave up 5 bases and J gave up 1 base; unmatched junction bases: 7. CDR3 sequence: CASSHGLADRQETQYF. CDR3 bases: TGTGCCAGCAGCCACGGACTAGCGGACCGCCAAGAGACCCAGTACTTC. The whole variable domain, remainder taken from reference TRBV11-3 and TRBJ2-5, is EAGVVQSPRYKIIEKKQPVAFWCNPISGHNTLYWYLQNLGQGPELLIRYENEEAVDDSQLPKDRFSAERLKGVDSTLKIQPAELGDSAVYLCASSHGLADRQETQYFGPGTRLLVL.

The chain carries TRBV10-1 and TRBJ1-3; unclear D gene. CDR1 is WNHNN and CDR2 is SYGVQD in the germline V gene (reference sequence). V lost 4 bases, J lost 0 bases, and 10 bases lay in between. The CDR3 spans 15 residues. Here the CDR3 reads CASSVRRNSGNTIYF. The DNA of the CDR3 is TGCGCCAGCAGTGTTAGACGGAACTCTGGAAACACCATATATTTT.

The J gene is TRBJ2-5, the V gene TRBV6-5, with a possible D match to TRBD1 (6 bases). Per germline, CDR1 MNHEY and CDR2 SVGAGI. Trimming cost V 6 bases and J 10 bases, with 18 bases left between them. This CDR3 is built from 13 residues. The CDR3 DNA sequence: TGTGCCAGCAGCTATTCAAAACAGGGAATCCAGTACTTC. It yields the protein CASSYSKQGIQYF.

This clone was seen only a few times. The gene calls are TRBV30 and TRBJ1-4; D is unclear. V was trimmed by 0 bases and J by 8 bases, leaving 7 bases between them. Germline lookup yields CDR1 GTSNPN and CDR2 SVGIG (reference sequence). This CDR3 is 12 amino acids long. CDR3 amino acids: CAWSVSVEKLFF. For the CDR3, the DNA is TGTGCCTGGAGTGTCTCTGTAGAAAAACTGTTTTTT.

This clone has just a few counts. The CDR3 DNA reads TGTGCCAGCTCACCACGGGCAGGGGGCCGCGATGAGCAGTTCTTC. This translates into CASSPRAGGRDEQFF. The rearrangement uses TRBV18 and TRBJ2-1; TRBD1 aligns across 8 bases. V lost 1 base, J lost 8 bases, and 7 bases stayed unmatched. This CDR3 has 15 amino acids. CDR1 is KGHSH, CDR2 LQKENI, per germline.

This clone came up once. The chain recombines TRBV9 with TRBJ2-3; 16 bases line up with TRBD2. Losses at the gene ends were 4 bases for V and 0 bases for J; bases not matched to a gene: 5. Germline CDR1 is SGDLS and CDR2 is YYNGEE. The CDR3 extends over 18 amino acids. The CDR3 nucleotides read TGTGCCAGCAGCCAGGGACTAGCGGGAGGGACTAGCACAGATACGCAGTATTTT. Residues: CASSQGLAGGTSTDTQYF. Supplemented by reference TRBV9 and TRBJ2-3, the full variable domain reads DSGVTQTPKHLITATGQRVTLRCSPRSGDLSVYWYQQSLDQGLQFLIQYYNGEERAKGNILERFSAQQFPDLHSELNLSSLELGDSALYFCASSQGLAGGTSTDTQYFGPGTRLTVL.